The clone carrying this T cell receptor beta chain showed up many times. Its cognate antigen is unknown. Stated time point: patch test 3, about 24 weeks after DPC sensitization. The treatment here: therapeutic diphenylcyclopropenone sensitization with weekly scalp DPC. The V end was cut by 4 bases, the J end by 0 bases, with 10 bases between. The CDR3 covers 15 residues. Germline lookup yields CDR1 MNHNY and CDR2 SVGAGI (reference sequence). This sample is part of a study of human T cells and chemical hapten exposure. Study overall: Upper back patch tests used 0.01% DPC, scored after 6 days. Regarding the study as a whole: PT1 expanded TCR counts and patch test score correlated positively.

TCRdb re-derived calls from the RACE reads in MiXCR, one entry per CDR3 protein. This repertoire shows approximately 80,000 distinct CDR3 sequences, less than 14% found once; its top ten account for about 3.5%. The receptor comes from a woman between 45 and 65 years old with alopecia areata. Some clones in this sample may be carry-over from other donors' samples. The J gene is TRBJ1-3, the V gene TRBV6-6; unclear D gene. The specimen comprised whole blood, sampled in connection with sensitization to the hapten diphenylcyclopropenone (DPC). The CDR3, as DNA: TGTGCCAGCAGTTCATCGGGTCCCTCTGGAAACACCATATATTTT. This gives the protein CASSSSGPSGNTIYF.